This record concerns one T cell receptor (beta chain) sequence. No antigen is known for it. The sample comes from a study of T cell repertoires in cytomegalovirus infection. About the study: Indicated by public TCR beta signatures were CMV infection and matching HLA type.

Overall study results and limits: The response measured ex vivo was dominated by TCR beta clonotypes (HLA-C-restricted and CMV-specific). Cumulative frequency of public TCR beta families picked out carriers of CMV plus the relevant HLA.

CDR3 length equals 11 residues. The V gene's germline CDR1 is MDHEN and CDR2 SYDVKM. Deletions cut 6 bases from V and 11 bases from J, with 14 bases between. Via MiXCR, TCRdb re-called the reads, giving one row per CDR3 protein. The data contain some 310,000 distinct CDR3 sequences, more than 20% of them seen just once; the ten biggest clones take up roughly 15%. Here the sequenced sample was cultured PBMCs, taken from culture after CMV antigen stimulation. This receptor was obtained from a human donor in good health (CMV status not recorded). Some clones in this sample may be carry-over from other donors' samples. The chain carries TRBV28 and TRBJ2-7; D unclear. The CDR3 loop reads CASRSLEREYF. The CDR3 DNA reads TGTGCCAGCAGGTCACTGGAGCGCGAGTACTTC.